This entry lists 5 T cell receptor beta chains sequenced from one sample in a study of beta chain features in type 1 diabetes. Investigators reverse transcribed all isolated RNA, so they sequenced expressed TCRB transcripts. Profiled with immunoSEQ multiplex PCR; TCRdb holds only in-frame clones, not every one. Found here are about 370,000 clones, about 15% of them singletons; the top ten hold around 0.02%. Sequenced sample: naive CD4+ T cells from blood. The receptors derive from a young woman in good health.

This clone has more than one count but fewer than ten. This chain connects TRBV11-3 to TRBJ2-3; D may be TRBD2 (6 bases). The length of the CDR3 is 15 residues. Germline V CDR1 and CDR2: SGHNT, YENEEA. V lost 5 bases and J lost 1, with 13 bases in between. The CDR3 loop reads CASSASERGTDTQYF. The CDR3 nucleotides read TGTGCCAGCAGCGCGTCGGAGCGGGGCACAGATACGCAGTATTTT.

In its sample, this clone was seen a few times. The J gene is TRBJ2-7, the V gene TRBV30; D might be TRBD1 (6 bases). The length of the CDR3 is 14 residues. The germline gives CDR1 GTSNPN, CDR2 SVGIG (reference sequence). Trimming removed 7 bases from V and 2 bases from J, with 18 bases in between. In nucleotides, the CDR3 is TGTGCCTCCCGTGGCAGGGGCCACCCCTACGAGCAGTACTTC. This encodes CASRGRGHPYEQYF.

This clone was observed a handful of times. The chain links TRBV30 to TRBJ2-3; the D gene is possibly TRBD2 (6 bases). The V end was cut by 1 base, the J end by 4 bases, with 9 bases between. Per the germline V gene, CDR1 is GTSNPN and CDR2 is SVGIG (reference sequence). The CDR3 consists of 13 residues. The CDR3 DNA follows: TGTGCCTGGAGTGCGGGGGACGCAGATACGCAGTATTTT. It yields the protein CAWSAGDADTQYF.

This clone was picked up a small number of times. The V and J genes are TRBV5-1 and TRBJ2-3, with a possible D match to TRBD2 (5 bases). The CDR3 has 16 amino acids. V dropped 0 bases and J dropped 2 bases, with 13 bases sitting between them. Germline V gene lookup returns CDR1 SGHRS and CDR2 YFSETQ. CDR3 DNA: TGCGCCAGCAGCTTGGAGCGGAGCGGCTTCACAGATACGCAGTATTTT. It encodes CASSLERSGFTDTQYF. Filled out from reference TRBV5-1 and TRBJ2-3, the complete variable domain reads KAGVTQTPRYLIKTRGQQVTLSCSPISGHRSVSWYQQTPGQGLQFLFEYFSETQRNKGNFPGRFSGRQFSNSRSEMNVSTLELGDSALYLCASSLERSGFTDTQYFGPGTRLTVL.

The chain couples TRBV9 to TRBJ2-7; D may be TRBD2 (5 bases). V was clipped by 4 bases and J by 1 base, with 12 bases between them. Germline V gene lookup returns CDR1 SGDLS and CDR2 YYNGEE. There are 14 residues in the CDR3. CDR3 protein: CASSPDPGSYEQYF. In DNA form, the CDR3 reads TGTGCCAGCAGCCCCGACCCGGGGTCCTACGAGCAGTACTTC.